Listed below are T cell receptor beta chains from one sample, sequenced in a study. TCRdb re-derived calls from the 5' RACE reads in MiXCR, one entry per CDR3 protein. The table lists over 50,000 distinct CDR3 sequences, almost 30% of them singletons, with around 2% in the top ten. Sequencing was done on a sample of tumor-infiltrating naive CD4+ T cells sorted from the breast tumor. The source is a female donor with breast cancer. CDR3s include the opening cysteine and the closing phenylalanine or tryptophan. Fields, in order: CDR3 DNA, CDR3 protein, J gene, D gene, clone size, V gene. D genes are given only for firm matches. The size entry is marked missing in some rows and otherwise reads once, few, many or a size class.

TGTGCCAGCAGTTACTCGATGGAGGGGACCGGGGAGCTGTTTTTT | CASSYSMEGTGELFF | TRBJ2-2 | . | many | TRBV6-5
TGTGCCAGCAGATACCAGACAGGGGGCAGAGAGACCCAGTACTTC | CASRYQTGGRETQYF | TRBJ2-5 | TRBD1 | few | TRBV7-9
TGTGCCAGCAGTCCGATTCAGGGGGCGCAAGGGGCCAACGTCCTGACTTTC | CASSPIQGAQGANVLTF | TRBJ2-6 | TRBD1 | . | TRBV27
TGTGCCAGCAGTCCTCCTGGGAGGAACCCCAAAAACATTCAGTACTTC | CASSPPGRNPKNIQYF | TRBJ2-4 | . | few | TRBV28
TGTGCCAGCAGCTCACGGGCTGGAAACACCATATATTTT | CASSSRAGNTIYF | TRBJ1-3 | . | . | TRBV7-6
TGTGCCAGCAGTGTACAGCTGGGGGGCGCGGGTGGCTACACCTTT | CASSVQLGGAGGYTF | TRBJ1-2 | . | . | TRBV27
TGTGCCAGCAGTTCACTAGCCGCGGGTGGGTTCTTC | CASSSLAAGGFF | TRBJ2-1 | . | few | TRBV28
TGTGCCAGCAGCTCAGCGTCGTTTATTAGCACAGATACGCAGTATTTT | CASSSASFISTDTQYF | TRBJ2-3 | . | few | TRBV7-6
TGTGCCAGCAGCCAAGAACAGGGTGATGGCAATCAGCCCCAGCATTTT | CASSQEQGDGNQPQHF | TRBJ1-5 | . | . | TRBV4-2
TGTGCCAGCAGCTACAGGTCTCAAGAGACCCAGTACTTC | CASSYRSQETQYF | TRBJ2-5 | . | . | TRBV7-3
TGTGCCAGCAGTTTAACGCGTTGGGACGGACGTTATGGCTACACCTTC | CASSLTRWDGRYGYTF | TRBJ1-2 | . | . | TRBV12-3/TRBV12-4
TGTGCCAGCAGGGACAGGGCGGTCGGGTCTGGGGCCAACGTCCTGACTTTC | CASRDRAVGSGANVLTF | TRBJ2-6 | TRBD1 | few | TRBV7-3
TGTGCCAGCAGCCGGGACAGGAATTCTGAAAAACTGTTTTTT | CASSRDRNSEKLFF | TRBJ1-4 | TRBD1 | . | TRBV7-9
TGTGCCAGCACCGTTTCAGGACAGACCCCTGGAGGCTACACCTTC | CASTVSGQTPGGYTF | TRBJ1-2 | . | few | TRBV12-3/TRBV12-4
TGCGCCAGCAGCTTGCCCGGCAATGAGCAGTTCTTC | CASSLPGNEQFF | TRBJ2-1 | . | many | TRBV5-1
TGTGCCAGCAGTTCCGGGACAGGACACTACAATGAGCAGTTCTTC | CASSSGTGHYNEQFF | TRBJ2-1 | TRBD1 | . | TRBV28
TGCAGTGCTCGACCAAGCGGGAGGCGCGGGGAGCTGTTTTTT | CSARPSGRRGELFF | TRBJ2-2 | TRBD2 | few | TRBV20-1
TGTGTCAGCAGCCCTCAACCCCCTAGCGGGAGGCTGTTTTTT | CVSSPQPPSGRLFF | TRBJ2-2 | TRBD2 | . | TRBV7-9
TGTGCCAGCAGGATCCATAGCAAGCAGTTCTTC | CASRIHSKQFF | TRBJ2-1 | . | . | TRBV25-1
TGTGCCAGCAGCTCGGCGGGACCCCTGTACAATGAGCAGTTCTTC | CASSSAGPLYNEQFF | TRBJ2-1 | . | . | TRBV13
TGTGCCAGCAGCAGAAGAGACAGGGGCGGAGACGAGCAGTACTTC | CASSRRDRGGDEQYF | TRBJ2-7 | TRBD1 | . | TRBV7-8
TGTGCCAGCAGCTTAGTACGGACTCGAGGAGATGAGCAGTTCTTC | CASSLVRTRGDEQFF | TRBJ2-1 | . | . | TRBV7-8
TGCGCCAGCAGCCCGGGACTAGCGGAGCCTCAAGAGACCCAGTACTTC | CASSPGLAEPQETQYF | TRBJ2-5 | TRBD2 | few | TRBV5-1
TGTGCCAGCAGCTCTTACACCGGGGAGCTGTTTTTT | CASSSYTGELFF | TRBJ2-2 | . | few | TRBV7-2
TGTGCCAGCAGCGTACAGGGCAACGCCAATTCACCCCTCCACTTT | CASSVQGNANSPLHF | TRBJ1-6 | . | . | TRBV9
TGTGCCAGCAGCTTCTCTCAGGGCACTGAAGCTTTCTTT | CASSFSQGTEAFF | TRBJ1-1 | . | many | TRBV7-9
TGTGCCAGCAGTGAGTTGGAGACCCAGTACTTC | CASSELETQYF | TRBJ2-5 | . | many | TRBV6-1
TGCGCCAGCAGTGTACAGGGTGGCAAAAACATTCAGTACTTC | CASSVQGGKNIQYF | TRBJ2-4 | . | once | TRBV5-1
TGCAGTGCTCTGCTTAGCGGGCGGGCAGATACGCAGTATTTT | CSALLSGRADTQYF | TRBJ2-3 | TRBD2 | few | TRBV20-1
TGTGCCAGCAGCACCCTAGCGTTTTCCTACGAGCAGTACTTC | CASSTLAFSYEQYF | TRBJ2-7 | . | . | TRBV5-6
TGTGCCAGCAGCTTAGCAGCGGGAGCAAATGAGCAGTTCTTC | CASSLAAGANEQFF | TRBJ2-1 | TRBD2 | medium-sized | TRBV7-2
TGTGCCAGCAGCCAAGGGACAGGGGTCCAGCCCCAGCATTTT | CASSQGTGVQPQHF | TRBJ1-5 | TRBD1 | . | TRBV14
TGCAGTGCTAGGTTGAGCTCCTACGAGCAGTACTTC | CSARLSSYEQYF | TRBJ2-7 | . | . | TRBV20-1
TGTGCCAGCAGCTTTTTGGGGATATCTGAAGCTTTCTTT | CASSFLGISEAFF | TRBJ1-1 | . | . | TRBV5-5
TGCGCCAGCAGCTTTGAGGCGGGTACTGAAGCTTTCTTT | CASSFEAGTEAFF | TRBJ1-1 | . | . | TRBV5-1
TGCGCCAGCAGCCCGGACAGACCTTCTAACTATGGCTACACCTTC | CASSPDRPSNYGYTF | TRBJ1-2 | . | . | TRBV5-1
TGTGCCAGCAGTGAACCCAGCTCCTACGAGCAGTACTTC | CASSEPSSYEQYF | TRBJ2-7 | . | . | TRBV6-1
TGTGCCAGCAGCAAGGGGGGGGCAGGAAACACCGGGGAGCTGTTTTTT | CASSKGGAGNTGELFF | TRBJ2-2 | . | . | TRBV7-9
TGTGCCAGCAGCTCCGGGGGGTTCTCCTACAATGAGCAGTTCTTC | CASSSGGFSYNEQFF | TRBJ2-1 | TRBD2 | . | TRBV7-4
TGTGCCAGCAGGCTTACTAGCGGGAGTTCCGGGGAGCTGTTTTTT | CASRLTSGSSGELFF | TRBJ2-2 | TRBD2 | . | TRBV7-9
TGTGCCAGCAGGCCCGACAGGGCCAATGAGCAGTTCTTC | CASRPDRANEQFF | TRBJ2-1 | TRBD1 | few | TRBV6-5
TGTGCCAGCAGCGGCTATGGCTACACCTTC | CASSGYGYTF | TRBJ1-2 | . | . | TRBV7-9
TGTGCCAGCAGCTTAGGCACGGGACAGCGGGAGACCCAGTACTTC | CASSLGTGQRETQYF | TRBJ2-5 | TRBD1 | . | TRBV7-9
TGTGCCAGCAGCCCCCGGACTAGCGGGAAACGCACAGATACGCAGTATTTT | CASSPRTSGKRTDTQYF | TRBJ2-3 | TRBD2 | few | TRBV6-2/TRBV6-3
TGTGCCAGCAGCCACTTCGCAGGGACAGGCAACTCCTACGAGCAGTACTTC | CASSHFAGTGNSYEQYF | TRBJ2-7 | TRBD1 | . | TRBV3-1
TGTGCCAGCGGACCGCGGTCCTTCTATGAGCAGTACTTC | CASGPRSFYEQYF | TRBJ2-7 | . | . | TRBV6-1
TGTGCCAGCAGCCAGGACAGTAGCACAGATACGCAGTATTTT | CASSQDSSTDTQYF | TRBJ2-3 | . | few | TRBV7-2
TGCGCCAGCAGTGCAGGGGACTCCCCCACAGATACGCAGTATTTT | CASSAGDSPTDTQYF | TRBJ2-3 | . | many | TRBV10-1
TGCAGCGTTGGCGACACGGGGAACTATGGCTACACCTTC | CSVGDTGNYGYTF | TRBJ1-2 | . | many | TRBV29-1